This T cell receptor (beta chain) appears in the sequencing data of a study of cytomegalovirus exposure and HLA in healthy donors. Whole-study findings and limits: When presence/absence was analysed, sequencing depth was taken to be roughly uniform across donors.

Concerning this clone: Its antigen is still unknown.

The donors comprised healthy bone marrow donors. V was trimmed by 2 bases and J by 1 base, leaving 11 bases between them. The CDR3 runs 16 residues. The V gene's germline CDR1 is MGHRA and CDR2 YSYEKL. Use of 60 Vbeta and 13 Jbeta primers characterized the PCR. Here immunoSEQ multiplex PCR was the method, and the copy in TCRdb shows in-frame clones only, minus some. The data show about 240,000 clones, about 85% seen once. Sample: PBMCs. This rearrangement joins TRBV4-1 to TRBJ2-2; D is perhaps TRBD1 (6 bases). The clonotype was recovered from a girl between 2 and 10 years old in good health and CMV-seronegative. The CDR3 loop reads CASSQQQGLNTGELFF. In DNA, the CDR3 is TGCGCCAGCAGCCAACAACAGGGTTTGAACACCGGGGAGCTGTTTTTT.